This T cell receptor beta chain was documented in a study of cytomegalovirus exposure and HLA in healthy donors. General study results and limits: Data from an earlier analysis indicated that most TCR beta V segments were productive either about 87% or about 30% of the time.

Those who donated were healthy bone marrow donors. Use of 60 Vbeta and 13 Jbeta primers characterized the PCR. In the original workflow: A later analysis counted 80 million or so unique TCR beta chains, some 12 million shared. Clones were read by immunoSEQ multiplex PCR, and TCRdb kept only the in-frame ones, dropping some. D and trimming come from the DNA, and the V and J calls and clone size come from that table. This sample carries some 200,000 clones, about 70% of them seen once, and the ten largest clones take approximately 2.5%. Details on this clone: The antigen is not known.

Trimming took 8 bases from V and 7 from J, leaving 14 bases between them. The CDR3 is made up of 13 amino acids. Per the germline V gene, CDR1 is KGHSH and CDR2 is LQKENI. The sequence came from a man aged 35 to 55 in good health and CMV-seropositive. The genes are TRBV18 and TRBJ1-4; possible D gene TRBD1, 5 bases. Sequences were obtained from PBMCs. CDR3 in amino acids: CASTSQGGEKLFF. The CDR3 DNA is TGTGCCAGCACGTCTCAGGGTGGTGAAAAACTGTTTTTT.